This is a list of T cell receptor beta chains from one sample in a study of blood T cell repertoires in COVID-19. Clones were read by immunoSEQ multiplex PCR, and TCRdb kept only the in-frame ones, dropping some. The sample carries some 97,000 clones, roughly 79% recorded once. Specimen: peripheral blood. Every receptor here comes from a man aged 70 or older with active or convalescent COVID-19. The CDR3 runs from the conserved cysteine through the conserved F or W. The order of the fields is D gene, V gene, J gene, clone size, CDR3 protein, CDR3 DNA. D genes are given only for firm matches. Expanded clones are given a class, and other clones once, few, many or no size at all.

D gene: -
V gene: TRBV24-1
J gene: TRBJ2-3
clone size: -
CDR3 protein: CATSDLARDSKTDTQYF
CDR3 DNA: TGTGCCACCAGTGATTTGGCGCGGGACAGCAAAACAGATACGCAGTATTTT

D gene: TRBD1
V gene: TRBV27
J gene: TRBJ2-7
clone size: -
CDR3 protein: CASSLYRGHYEQYF
CDR3 DNA: TGTGCCAGCAGTTTATACAGGGGGCACTACGAGCAGTACTTC

D gene: TRBD2
V gene: TRBV6-5
J gene: TRBJ2-7
clone size: -
CDR3 protein: CASSSLAGGDYEQYF
CDR3 DNA: TGTGCCAGCAGTTCCCTAGCGGGAGGGGACTACGAGCAGTACTTC

D gene: -
V gene: TRBV29-1
J gene: TRBJ2-5
clone size: -
CDR3 protein: CSVTTGEGPRGAQETQYF
CDR3 DNA: TGCAGCGTCACGACAGGGGAGGGTCCCCGAGGGGCCCAAGAGACCCAGTACTTC

D gene: TRBD2
V gene: TRBV9
J gene: TRBJ2-7
clone size: few
CDR3 protein: CASSVAGGRAYEQYF
CDR3 DNA: TGTGCCAGCAGCGTAGCCGGAGGGAGGGCCTACGAGCAGTACTTC

D gene: TRBD2
V gene: TRBV9
J gene: TRBJ2-2
clone size: -
CDR3 protein: CASSTPSGRGNTGELFF
CDR3 DNA: TGTGCCAGCAGCACCCCTAGCGGGAGAGGGAACACCGGGGAGCTGTTTTTT

D gene: TRBD2
V gene: TRBV7-8
J gene: TRBJ2-5
clone size: -
CDR3 protein: CASSSPVAGGGETQYF
CDR3 DNA: TGTGCCAGCAGTTCTCCGGTAGCGGGGGGTGGAGAGACCCAGTACTTC

D gene: TRBD1
V gene: TRBV7-9
J gene: TRBJ1-2
clone size: -
CDR3 protein: CASLLTGTEGNEGYTF
CDR3 DNA: TGTGCCAGCCTATTAACCGGGACAGAGGGTAATGAAGGCTACACCTTC

D gene: -
V gene: TRBV5-5
J gene: TRBJ2-1
clone size: -
CDR3 protein: CASSLEAGNRNEQFF
CDR3 DNA: TGTGCCAGCAGCTTGGAGGCAGGGAATCGCAATGAGCAGTTCTTC

D gene: -
V gene: TRBV12-3/TRBV12-4
J gene: TRBJ2-7
clone size: many
CDR3 protein: CASSRGGEQYF
CDR3 DNA: TGTGCCAGCAGCCGAGGGGGCGAGCAGTACTTC

D gene: -
V gene: TRBV28
J gene: TRBJ1-5
clone size: -
CDR3 protein: CASSLGHLNQPQHF
CDR3 DNA: TGTGCCAGCAGTTTGGGACACCTGAATCAGCCCCAGCATTTT

D gene: TRBD2
V gene: TRBV28
J gene: TRBJ2-7
clone size: -
CDR3 protein: CASSSGGNDEQYF
CDR3 DNA: TGTGCCAGCAGTAGCGGGGGGAACGACGAGCAGTACTTC

D gene: -
V gene: TRBV5-1
J gene: TRBJ1-4
clone size: -
CDR3 protein: CASTPGGPGEKLFF
CDR3 DNA: TGCGCCAGCACCCCCGGGGGGCCTGGTGAAAAACTGTTTTTT

D gene: TRBD1
V gene: TRBV6-6
J gene: TRBJ2-1
clone size: -
CDR3 protein: CASSRDRVGYNEQFF
CDR3 DNA: TGTGCCAGCAGTAGGGACAGGGTGGGGTACAATGAGCAGTTCTTC

D gene: -
V gene: TRBV25-1
J gene: TRBJ2-7
clone size: few
CDR3 protein: CASSEGAEGGHYEQYF
CDR3 DNA: TGTGCCAGCAGTGAAGGGGCGGAGGGGGGGCACTACGAGCAGTACTTC

D gene: TRBD1
V gene: TRBV10-3
J gene: TRBJ1-3
clone size: -
CDR3 protein: CAIKTGVDTIYF
CDR3 DNA: TGTGCCATCAAGACAGGGGTAGACACCATATATTTT

D gene: -
V gene: TRBV29-1
J gene: TRBJ1-4
clone size: -
CDR3 protein: CSVIQLATNEKLFF
CDR3 DNA: TGCAGCGTTATACAGCTTGCAACTAATGAAAAACTGTTTTTT

D gene: -
V gene: TRBV6-5
J gene: TRBJ1-2
clone size: -
CDR3 protein: CASSYSGVAGYTF
CDR3 DNA: TGTGCCAGCAGTTACTCAGGAGTTGCTGGCTACACCTTC